Listed here are 25 T cell receptor beta chains from one sample, sequenced in a study of beta chain features in type 1 diabetes (dated by TCRdb to 2016 to 2019). The library was generated by the immunoSEQ multiplex PCR assay. All of the isolated RNA was reverse transcribed with the High Capacity cDNA Reverse Transcription Kit, so expressed TCRB transcripts were sequenced. The table comes from immuneACCESS by way of TCRdb, which keeps in-frame sequences with V and J called. Part of the clones is missing from these tables; in studies checked, under half for an unresolved V gene and the rest for unknown reasons. The sample includes around 300,000 clones, with about 11% observed a single time. Roughly 0.014% of the sample rests with the top ten. Sequencing used naive CD4+ T cells from blood. This sample's cell subset or site label indicates: true naive CD4+ T cells. These receptors all come from a woman aged 30 to 39 in good health.

The genes are TRBV7-9 and TRBJ2-1, with 11 positions matching TRBD2. This CDR3 spans 15 amino acids. V lost 0 bases, J lost 8 bases, and 3 bases stayed unmatched. Germline V gives CDR1 SEHNR, CDR2 FQNEAQ (reference sequence). This chain's CDR3 is CASSLALAGVHEQFF. The CDR3 nucleotides read TGTGCCAGCAGCTTAGCACTAGCGGGAGTCCATGAGCAGTTCTTC.

For this clone: Germline is not matched at one junction end, which may reflect a read error. Other DNA sequences in the same sample also yield this CDR3. The J gene is TRBJ2-3, the V gene TRBV29-1; D unclear. The germline V gene encodes CDR1 SQVTM and CDR2 ANQGSEA. The length of the CDR3 is 14 residues. The CDR3 DNA is TGCAGCGCCTTAAGGTTCGAGGTCACGGATACGCAGTACTTT. As protein: CSALRFEVTDTQYF.

This clone occurred a few times. J is TRBJ2-3 and V is TRBV4-3; possibly TRBD2 for D (6 bases). V was shortened by 0 bases and J by 1 base, with 11 bases between the two germline ends. This CDR3 contains 16 residues. Per the germline V gene, CDR1 is LGHNA and CDR2 is YSLEER. Written as DNA, the CDR3 is TGCGCCAGCAGCCAAGAGCCCGGGACTCGCACAGATACGCAGTATTTT. The encoded protein is CASSQEPGTRTDTQYF.

V and J are TRBV7-2 and TRBJ2-5; 14 positions agree with TRBD2. Germline loops: CDR1 SGHTA, CDR2 FQGNSA. This CDR3 comprises 17 residues. V was pared by 5 bases and J by 2 bases, with 7 bases of the junction left unmatched. CDR3 coding DNA: TGTGCCAGCAGCACCCGACTAGCGGGAGGGTTGCAAGAGACCCAGTACTTC. Translating it yields CASSTRLAGGLQETQYF.

In this sample, this clone turned up a few times. The chain joins TRBV2 to TRBJ2-3, with D tentatively TRBD1 (6 bases). The CDR3 runs to 12 residues. Germline CDR1 reads SNHLY; CDR2 reads FYNNEI. Trimming took off 4 bases at V and 8 bases at J, with 10 bases between the two ends. The CDR3 DNA reads TGTGCCAGCAGTGGACAGGTCCTTACGCAGTATTTT. Encoded protein: CASSGQVLTQYF.

This clone was found a few times. This same CDR3 is encoded by further DNA sequences in the sample. The J gene is TRBJ2-7, the V gene TRBV4-3; 7 positions agree with TRBD1. Germline assignment: CDR1 LGHNA and CDR2 YSLEER. V shed 0 bases and J 0 bases; nucleotides not matched to a gene: 5. CDR3 length: 16 residues. The CDR3 protein is CASSQDARGNSYEQYF. The CDR3 nucleotides are TGCGCCAGCAGCCAAGATGCCAGGGGGAACTCCTACGAGCAGTACTTC.

This clone was seen a few times. The chain is built from TRBV2 and TRBJ2-7; D is ambiguous. V gave up 8 bases and J gave up 8 bases, with 22 bases separating them. Germline assignment: CDR1 SNHLY and CDR2 FYNNEI. This CDR3 has 14 residues. The CDR3 loop is CASLGDGAPGKQYF. DNA for the CDR3: TGTGCCAGCTTGGGTGATGGAGCTCCCGGCAAGCAGTACTTC.

The genes are TRBV30 and TRBJ1-5; the D is unclear. Trimming shortened V by 0 bases and J by 0 bases, and 9 bases separated the two germline ends. Germline V gene data show CDR1 as GTSNPN and CDR2 as SVGIG (reference sequence). The CDR3 runs 15 residues. CDR3 coding DNA: TGTGCCTGGAGTGTACTGGAGGGTAGCAATCAGCCCCAGCATTTT. It specifies CAWSVLEGSNQPQHF.

The chain carries TRBV2 and TRBJ1-5; D uncertain. Germline CDR1 SNHLY, CDR2 FYNNEI. V gave up 7 bases and J gave up 0 bases, with 13 bases separating them. There are 15 residues in the CDR3. The CDR3 loop reads CASTERIRSNQPQHF. CDR3 DNA sequence: TGTGCCAGCACGGAGAGGATTCGTAGCAATCAGCCCCAGCATTTT.

The genes are TRBV5-1 and TRBJ2-5; 10 bases agree with TRBD2. J lost 5 bases, V lost 5 bases, and 9 bases had no gene match. Germline CDR1 reads SGHRS; CDR2 reads YFSETQ. CDR3 size: 15 residues. The CDR3 DNA sequence: TGCGCCAGCAGACGGCCTAGCGGGAGCGAGGAGACCCAGTACTTC. It codes for CASRRPSGSEETQYF.

This clone was counted a few times. This chain connects TRBV11-3 to TRBJ2-5; possibly TRBD1 for D (5 bases). The CDR3 totals 13 residues. The V end lost 5 bases, the J end lost 5 bases, and 12 bases lay between the germline ends. Germline V gene data show CDR1 as SGHNT and CDR2 as YENEEA. CDR3 in DNA: TGTGCCAGCAGCCCAGGGTTGGGGGAGACCCAGTACTTC. Encoded protein: CASSPGLGETQYF.

This clone turned up a few times. The chain couples TRBV5-1 to TRBJ2-1, with D possibly being TRBD2 (6 bases). Trimming pared 0 bases from V and 6 bases from J, leaving 10 bases between. Looked up from germline, CDR1 is SGHRS and CDR2 is YFSETQ. This CDR3 has 14 amino acids. For the CDR3, the DNA is TGCGCCAGCAGCTTGGGGGGGACTGCCAATGAGCAGTTCTTC. Translated: CASSLGGTANEQFF.

This chain joins TRBV7-2 and TRBJ1-1; D unclear. CDR1 and CDR2 (germline): SGHTA, FQGNSA. This CDR3 spans 16 amino acids. V was clipped by 1 base and J by 5 bases, with 17 bases between them. The CDR3 sequence is CASSLGSMGGGTEAFF. The CDR3, as DNA: TGTGCCAGCAGCTTAGGGTCTATGGGAGGAGGTACTGAAGCTTTCTTT.

This clone was seen a handful of times. The V call is TRBV21-1, the J call TRBJ2-7; TRBD1, the table's D call, lacks a check against the DNA. TRBV21-1 is annotated as a pseudogene. CDR3 length equals 13 residues. The CDR3 DNA sequence: TGTGCCCGTGAAGGGACAGTTATCTACGAGCAGTACTTC. Encoded protein: CAREGTVIYEQYF.

The chain has TRBV18 and TRBJ2-1, with 10 bases that match TRBD2. Germline V CDR1 and CDR2: KGHSH, LQKENI. The CDR3 is made up of 16 amino acids. Losses at the gene ends were 5 bases for V and 5 bases for J; bases not matched to a gene: 9. Here the CDR3 DNA reads TGTGCCAGCTCATACTCTAGCGGGAGACTAGACAATGAGCAGTTCTTC. Translation gives CASSYSSGRLDNEQFF.

This clone was detected only a few times. The chain is built from TRBV2 and TRBJ2-1; a weak D match, TRBD2 (6 bases). CDR3 length: 11 amino acids. Germline V gene sequence: CDR1 SNHLY, CDR2 FYNNEI. V was pared by 11 bases and J by 11 bases, with 16 bases between. DNA for the CDR3: TGTGCCTGGCCGCGGGACGGTCAGCAGTTCTTC. It is translated as CAWPRDGQQFF.

This clone was seen more than once but under ten times. CDR3 amino acids: CASGWGLAGVEGDYNEQFF. The DNA for the CDR3 is TGTGCCAGCGGTTGGGGACTAGCGGGAGTTGAAGGGGACTACAATGAGCAGTTCTTC. The rearrangement links TRBV28 to TRBJ2-1; TRBD2 agrees at 14 bases. V shed 8 bases and J 3 bases; nucleotides not matched to a gene: 15. Per the germline V gene, CDR1 is MDHEN and CDR2 is SYDVKM. This CDR3 has 19 residues.

This clone was picked up a small number of times. The rearrangement joins TRBV29-1 to TRBJ2-2; D might be TRBD1 (6 bases). V lost 4 bases to trimming and J lost 6 bases, with 15 bases between them. The CDR3 has 14 amino acids. The germline gives CDR1 SQVTM, CDR2 ANQGSEA. CDR3 nucleotide sequence: TGCAGCGTTGGTCCGAGGCAGGGGCCCGGGGAGCTGTTTTTT. This gives the protein CSVGPRQGPGELFF.

The CDR3 loop is CASSLGPGQGGGEQYF. The DNA of the CDR3 is TGTGCCAGCAGCTTAGGGCCGGGACAGGGTGGCGGTGAGCAGTACTTC. The chain uses TRBV7-2 and TRBJ2-7; 9 bases map to TRBD1. The J segment lost 7 bases and the V segment lost 1 base, leaving 11 bases of the junction unmatched. This CDR3 has 16 residues. Germline CDR1 and CDR2: SGHTA and FQGNSA.

This CDR3 is CASSFQGLSEQYF. The DNA for the CDR3 is TGTGCCAGCAGCTTCCAGGGTCTGAGCGAGCAGTACTTC. The V call is TRBV7-9, the J call TRBJ2-7, with D possibly TRBD1 on 5 matching bases. CDR1 is SEHNR, CDR2 FQNEAQ, per germline (reference sequence). The germline V and J ends were trimmed by 3 bases and 6 bases, with 12 bases remaining between them. The CDR3 loop spans 13 amino acids.

The gene calls are TRBV6-5 and TRBJ1-1; 9 bases match TRBD1. There are 16 residues in the CDR3. Germline V lookup: CDR1 MNHEY, CDR2 SVGAGI. The ends lost 0 bases at V and 5 bases at J; junction bases unmatched: 7. DNA of the CDR3: TGTGCCAGCAGTTACTCAGGGACAGGGAGAGGAACTGAAGCTTTCTTT. Translation: CASSYSGTGRGTEAFF.

This clone has a handful of counts. V gene TRBV19 combines with J gene TRBJ2-4; TRBD2 might be the D (6 bases). Deletions cut 7 bases from V and 1 base from J, with 11 bases between. Germline V lookup: CDR1 LNHDA, CDR2 SQIVND (reference sequence). The CDR3 is 14 residues long. CDR3 protein: CASNFAGAKNIQYF. Written as DNA, the CDR3 is TGTGCCAGTAATTTTGCGGGGGCCAAAAACATTCAGTACTTC.

CDR3 DNA sequence: TGTGCCAGCAGGGCGGGAACAGGCGGTACCTACGAGCAGTACTTC. Protein product: CASRAGTGGTYEQYF. The chain carries TRBV28 and TRBJ2-7; D is possibly TRBD2 (6 bases). Germline CDR1 is MDHEN and CDR2 is SYDVKM. V was clipped by 6 bases and J by 2 bases, with 17 bases between them. CDR3 length: 15 amino acids. The variable domain in full, completed from reference TRBV28 and TRBJ2-7, reads DVKVTQSSRYLVKRTGEKVFLECVQDMDHENMFWYRQDPGLGLRLIYFSYDVKMKEKGDIPEGYSVSREKKERFSLILESASTNQTSMYLCASRAGTGGTYEQYFGPGTRLTVT.

The chain joins TRBV6-1 to TRBJ2-5, with 8 bases matching TRBD1. Germline loops: CDR1 MNHNS, CDR2 SASEGT. The CDR3 length is 13 residues. V was clipped by 8 bases and J by 4 bases; unmatched bases: 6. The CDR3 bases are TGTGCCAGCGACAGGGGCCCTTTAGAGACCCAGTACTTC. Translated, it gives CASDRGPLETQYF.

The sample holds a few counts of this clone. The chain employs TRBV7-2 and TRBJ2-3; 7 nucleotides align to TRBD1. CDR1 and CDR2 from the germline V gene are SGHTA and FQGNSA. V was pared by 3 bases and J by 5 bases, with 11 bases of the junction left unmatched. The CDR3 has 16 amino acids. CDR3 DNA sequence: TGTGCCAGCAGCTTGTGGGGCAGGGACAGAGGAGATACGCAGTATTTT. Amino acid sequence: CASSLWGRDRGDTQYF.